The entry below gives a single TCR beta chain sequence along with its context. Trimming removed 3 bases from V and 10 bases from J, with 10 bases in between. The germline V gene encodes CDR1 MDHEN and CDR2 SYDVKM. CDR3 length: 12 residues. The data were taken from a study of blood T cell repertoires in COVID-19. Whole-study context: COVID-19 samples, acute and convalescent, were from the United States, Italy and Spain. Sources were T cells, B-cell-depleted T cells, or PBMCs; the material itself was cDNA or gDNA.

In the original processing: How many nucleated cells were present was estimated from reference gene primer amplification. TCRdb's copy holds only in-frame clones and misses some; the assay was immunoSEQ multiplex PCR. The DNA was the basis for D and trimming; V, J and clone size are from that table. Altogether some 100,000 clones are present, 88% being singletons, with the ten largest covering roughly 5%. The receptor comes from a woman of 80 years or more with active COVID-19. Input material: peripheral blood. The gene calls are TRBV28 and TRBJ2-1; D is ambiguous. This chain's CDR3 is CASSFNRYEQFF. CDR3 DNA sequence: TGTGCCAGCAGTTTTAACCGGTACGAGCAGTTCTTC.